Listed below are T cell receptor beta chains from one sample, sequenced in a study of T cell repertoires in cytomegalovirus infection. These receptors are not linked to any known antigen. TCRdb re-derived calls from the reads in MiXCR, one entry per CDR3 protein. The sample holds approximately 770,000 distinct CDR3 sequences, almost 30% seen once. The sample consisted of cultured CD8+ T cells from PBMCs, taken from culture after CMV antigen stimulation. These receptors were taken from a human donor in good health (CMV status not recorded). Some clones in this sample may be carry-over from other donors' samples. CDR3s include the opening cysteine and the closing phenylalanine or tryptophan. Each record gives: CDR3 DNA, CDR3 protein, clone size, V gene, J gene, D gene. The D gene is left open where the match is weak. Size tells how often a clone was seen (once, few, many) or the class of an expanded clone, and some rows leave it out.

TGTGCCAGCAGGGAATGGGAAAACACTGAAGCTTTCTTT	CASREWENTEAFF	many	TRBV6-1	TRBJ1-1	.
TGTGCCAGCAGCTCAGAGGACGGTTTGAACACTGAAGCTTTCTTT	CASSSEDGLNTEAFF	.	TRBV7-8	TRBJ1-1	.
TGTGCCAGCGGCCGTTTAACCGGGGAGCTGTTTTTT	CASGRLTGELFF	many	TRBV7-9	TRBJ2-2	.
TGCGCCAGCAGCTTGGCCGGCAGGGGAGATGAAAAACTGTTTTTT	CASSLAGRGDEKLFF	many	TRBV5-1	TRBJ1-4	.
TGCAGTGCTACCTCGGGGGGTAAATCTGGAAACACCATATATTTT	CSATSGGKSGNTIYF	few	TRBV20-1	TRBJ1-3	.
TGTACCAGCAGTTACTCGGCCAGTTATAATTCACCCCTCCACTTT	CTSSYSASYNSPLHF	.	TRBV6-6	TRBJ1-6	.
TGTGCCAGCTTTTCCGGGTGCGAGGGAAACACCATATATTTT	CASFSGCEGNTIYF	.	TRBV12-3/TRBV12-4	TRBJ1-3	.
TGTGCCAGCACTCTCGGCAGGGGGGCCCACTATGGCTACACCTTC	CASTLGRGAHYGYTF	few	TRBV5-6	TRBJ1-2	TRBD1
TGTGCCAGCAGTGAATCTGGACAGGGGAATTCACCCCTCCACTTT	CASSESGQGNSPLHF	few	TRBV6-1	TRBJ1-6	TRBD1
TGTGCCAGCAGTCCGATCGGCATCGGCTATGGCTACACCTTC	CASSPIGIGYGYTF	.	TRBV6-1	TRBJ1-2	.
TGTGCCAGCAGCTCCGCTGAGCCGCTAGCCAAAAACATTCAGTACTTC	CASSSAEPLAKNIQYF	many	TRBV7-9	TRBJ2-4	.
TGTGCCAGCAGCCCATTGACAGGGTTTGATGAAAAACTGTTTTTT	CASSPLTGFDEKLFF	.	TRBV7-9	TRBJ1-4	TRBD1
TGTGCCAGCAGCTCTAGCGGGGGGGGGGGCGAGACCCAGTACTTC	CASSSSGGGGETQYF	.	TRBV7-2	TRBJ2-5	TRBD2
TGTGCCAGCAGCTTGGAAGACGGGACAGGTAATCAGCCCCAGCATTTT	CASSLEDGTGNQPQHF	.	TRBV5-5	TRBJ1-5	TRBD1
TGCGCCAGCAGCCAAGATCGAGGGAAAGAGCAGTTCTTC	CASSQDRGKEQFF	few	TRBV4-1	TRBJ2-1	.
TGTGCCAGCAGTTCCAATCCCTACTCGCCCTACAATGAGCAGTTCTTC	CASSSNPYSPYNEQFF	few	TRBV6-2/TRBV6-3	TRBJ2-1	.
TGTGCCAGCAGCTTAAAAGGGTTTGGGAACACTGAAGCTTTCTTT	CASSLKGFGNTEAFF	many	TRBV7-6	TRBJ1-1	.
TGTGCCAGCAGTAGGAGACAGGGAGCGGGCCATAATCAGCCCCAGCATTTT	CASSRRQGAGHNQPQHF	.	TRBV5-7	TRBJ1-5	TRBD1
TGTGCCAGCAGTTACTCTCGCAGGGGTAATGAGCAGTTCTTC	CASSYSRRGNEQFF	many	TRBV6-5	TRBJ2-1	.
TGTGCCAGCAGTGAAGGACGGAGCGGGGGGCCCGGGGAGCTGTTTTTT	CASSEGRSGGPGELFF	few	TRBV6-1	TRBJ2-2	TRBD2
TGTGTCAGTGGGGTGGGGGCTGGCTACACCTTC	CVSGVGAGYTF	.	TRBV27	TRBJ1-2	.
TGTGCCAGCAGTCCCCACCCCACAGGTTTCTCTGGAAACACCATATATTTT	CASSPHPTGFSGNTIYF	few	TRBV12-3/TRBV12-4	TRBJ1-3	.
TGCAGCGTTTTGGTTGGCACTGAAGCTTTCTTT	CSVLVGTEAFF	.	TRBV29-1	TRBJ1-1	.
TGTGCCGCGCGGACTGGAAACACCATATATTTT	CAARTGNTIYF	.	TRBV7-6	TRBJ1-3	.
TGTGCCAGCAGCTTAGACCCCAGACAGGGGCTAGACAATGAGCAGTTCTTC	CASSLDPRQGLDNEQFF	.	TRBV11-3	TRBJ2-1	TRBD1
TGTGCCAGCAGCTTACGTCAGGGGCTTCGGGACACCGGGGAGCTGTTTTTT	CASSLRQGLRDTGELFF	.	TRBV7-6	TRBJ2-2	.